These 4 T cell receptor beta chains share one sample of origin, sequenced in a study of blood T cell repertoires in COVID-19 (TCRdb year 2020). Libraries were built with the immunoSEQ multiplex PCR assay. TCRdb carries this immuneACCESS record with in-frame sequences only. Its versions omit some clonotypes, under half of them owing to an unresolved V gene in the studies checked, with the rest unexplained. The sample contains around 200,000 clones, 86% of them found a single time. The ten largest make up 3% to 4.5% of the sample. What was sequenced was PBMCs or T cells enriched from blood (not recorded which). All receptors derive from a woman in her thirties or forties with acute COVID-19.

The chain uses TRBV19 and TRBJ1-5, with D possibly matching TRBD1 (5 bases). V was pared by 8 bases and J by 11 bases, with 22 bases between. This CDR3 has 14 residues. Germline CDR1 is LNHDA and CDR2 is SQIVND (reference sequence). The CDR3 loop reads CASAGGVRFEAQHF. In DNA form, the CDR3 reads TGTGCCAGTGCCGGGGGGGTTCGTTTTGAAGCCCAGCATTTT.

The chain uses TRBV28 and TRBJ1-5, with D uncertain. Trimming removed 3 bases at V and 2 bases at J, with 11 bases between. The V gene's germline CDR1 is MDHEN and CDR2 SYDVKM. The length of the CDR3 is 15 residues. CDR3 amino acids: CASSLPQNGNQPQHF. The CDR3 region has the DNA TGTGCCAGCAGTTTGCCCCAGAACGGCAATCAGCCCCAGCATTTT.

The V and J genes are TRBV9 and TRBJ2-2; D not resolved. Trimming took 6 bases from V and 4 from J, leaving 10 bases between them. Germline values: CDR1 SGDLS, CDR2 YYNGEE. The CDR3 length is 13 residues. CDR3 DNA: TGTGCCAGCAAAACGGGTTCCACCGGGGAGCTGTTTTTT. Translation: CASKTGSTGELFF.

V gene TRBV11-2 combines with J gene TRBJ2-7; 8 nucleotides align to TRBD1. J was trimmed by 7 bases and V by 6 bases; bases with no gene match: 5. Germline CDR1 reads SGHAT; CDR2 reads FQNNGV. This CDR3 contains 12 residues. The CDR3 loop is CASSRTGYEQYF. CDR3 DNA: TGTGCCAGCAGTCGGACAGGGTATGAGCAGTACTTC.